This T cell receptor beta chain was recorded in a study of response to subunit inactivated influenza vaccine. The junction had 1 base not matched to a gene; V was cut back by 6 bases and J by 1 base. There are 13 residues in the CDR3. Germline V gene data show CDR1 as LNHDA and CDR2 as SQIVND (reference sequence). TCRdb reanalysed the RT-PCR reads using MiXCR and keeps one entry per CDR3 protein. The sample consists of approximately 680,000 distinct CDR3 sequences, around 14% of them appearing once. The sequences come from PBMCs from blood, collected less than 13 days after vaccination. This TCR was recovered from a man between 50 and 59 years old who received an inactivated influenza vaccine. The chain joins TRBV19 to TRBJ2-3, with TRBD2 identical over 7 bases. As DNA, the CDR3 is TGTGCCAGTAGGGCGGGAGGCACAGATACGCAGTATTTT. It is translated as CASRAGGTDTQYF.